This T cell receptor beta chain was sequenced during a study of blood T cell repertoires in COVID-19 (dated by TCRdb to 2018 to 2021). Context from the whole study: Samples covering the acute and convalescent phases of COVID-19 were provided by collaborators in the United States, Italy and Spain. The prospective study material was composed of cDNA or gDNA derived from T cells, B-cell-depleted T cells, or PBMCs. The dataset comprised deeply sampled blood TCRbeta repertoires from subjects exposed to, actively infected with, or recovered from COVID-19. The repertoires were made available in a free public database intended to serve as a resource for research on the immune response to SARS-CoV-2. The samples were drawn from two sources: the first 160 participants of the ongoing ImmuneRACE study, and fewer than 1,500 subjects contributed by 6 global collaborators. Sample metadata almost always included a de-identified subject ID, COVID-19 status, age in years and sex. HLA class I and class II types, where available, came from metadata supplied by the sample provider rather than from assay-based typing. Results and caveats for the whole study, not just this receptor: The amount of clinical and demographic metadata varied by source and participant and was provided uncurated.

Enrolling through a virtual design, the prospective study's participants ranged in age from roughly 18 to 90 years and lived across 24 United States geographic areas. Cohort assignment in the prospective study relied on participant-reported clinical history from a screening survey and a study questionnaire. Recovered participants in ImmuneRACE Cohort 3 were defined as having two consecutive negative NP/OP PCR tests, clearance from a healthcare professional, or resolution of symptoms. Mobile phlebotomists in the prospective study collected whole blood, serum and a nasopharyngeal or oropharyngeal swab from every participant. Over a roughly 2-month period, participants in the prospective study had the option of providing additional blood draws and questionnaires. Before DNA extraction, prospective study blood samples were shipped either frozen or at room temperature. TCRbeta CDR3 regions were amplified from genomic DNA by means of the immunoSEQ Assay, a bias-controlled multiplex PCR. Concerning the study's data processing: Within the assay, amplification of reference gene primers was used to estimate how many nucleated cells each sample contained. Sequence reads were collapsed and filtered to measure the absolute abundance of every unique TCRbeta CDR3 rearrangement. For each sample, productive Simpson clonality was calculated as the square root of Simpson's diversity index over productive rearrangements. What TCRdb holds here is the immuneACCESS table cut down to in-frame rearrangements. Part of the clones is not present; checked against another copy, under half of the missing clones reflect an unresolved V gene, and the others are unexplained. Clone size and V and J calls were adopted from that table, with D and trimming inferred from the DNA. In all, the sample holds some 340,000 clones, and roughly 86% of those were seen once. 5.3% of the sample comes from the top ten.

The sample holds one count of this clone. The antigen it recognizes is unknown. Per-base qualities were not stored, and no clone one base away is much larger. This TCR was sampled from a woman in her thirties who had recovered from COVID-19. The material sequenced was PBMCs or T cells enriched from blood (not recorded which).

The DNA sequence reads TGTGCCAGCAGTGATCCGGGACACCAAACTAATGAAAAACTGTTTTTT. Protein translation: CASSDPGHQTNEKLFF. The chain uses TRBV6-1 and TRBJ1-4, and the D gene may be TRBD1, 6 bases matching. In the germline V gene, CDR1 corresponds to MNHNS and CDR2 to SASEGT. Counted from cysteine to phenylalanine, this CDR3 has 16 amino acids. Here the CDR3 DNA is all that survives: 48 bases in frame from base 1. A distance of 12 bases separates the germline ends of V and J, which lose 3 bases and 1 base respectively.